This passage covers 21 T cell receptor beta chains from one sample sequenced in a study of blood T cell repertoires in COVID-19. Sequencing used immunoSEQ multiplex PCR; TCRdb keeps in-frame clones, though not all of them. The profile shows 110,000 or so clones, roughly 81% of them singletons. Source material: peripheral blood. The receptors shown here come from a middle-aged man with acute or convalescent COVID-19.

The chain employs TRBV19 and TRBJ2-2; 7 nucleotides match TRBD1. The germline V gene has CDR1 LNHDA and CDR2 SQIVND (reference sequence). V gave up 9 bases and J gave up 4 bases; unmatched junction bases: 5. The CDR3 consists of 13 residues. The CDR3 region has the DNA TGTGCCAGCAACCGACAGGGCACCGGGGAGCTGTTTTTT. Protein sequence: CASNRQGTGELFF.

This rearrangement joins TRBV7-3 to TRBJ2-1; 8 bases agree with TRBD1. Trimming took 3 bases from V and 11 from J; bases not matched to a gene: 3. Germline CDR1 reads SGHTA; CDR2 reads FQGTGA. The CDR3 consists of 12 residues. CDR3 nucleotide sequence: TGTGCCAGCAGCTTTCGACAGGGGCAGCAGTTCTTC. Translation gives CASSFRQGQQFF.

This clone was seen a few times. The rearrangement links TRBV4-1 to TRBJ1-4; D gene unclear. V was cut by 0 bases and J by 5 bases, with 10 bases left in between. The CDR3 spans 15 residues. CDR1 MGHRA and CDR2 YSYEKL come from the germline V gene. The CDR3 DNA reads as TGCGCCAGCAGCCAAGAGGTCACTCCGAATGAAAAACTGTTTTTT. Its protein is CASSQEVTPNEKLFF.

The chain joins TRBV3-1 (or the pseudogene TRBV3-2) to TRBJ2-2, with D possibly matching TRBD1 (6 bases). Trimming removed 4 bases from V and 3 bases from J, with 9 bases in between. Germline loops: CDR1 LGHDT, CDR2 YNNKEL (reference sequence). This CDR3 has 14 amino acids. The CDR3, as DNA: TGTGCCAGCAGCCGTCAGGGGTACACCGGGGAGCTGTTTTTT. Protein: CASSRQGYTGELFF.

The chain couples TRBV24-1 to TRBJ2-5, with TRBD1 as a possible D gene (5 bases). This CDR3 has 15 amino acids. In germline, CDR1 is KGHDR, CDR2 SFDVKD. The ends were cut back, 0 bases at V and 5 bases at J, with 12 bases in the middle. The CDR3 sequence is CATSDLQAGMETQYF. The DNA for the CDR3 is TGTGCCACCAGTGATTTGCAGGCAGGGATGGAGACCCAGTACTTC.

This clone showed up just once. The chain joins TRBV7-8 to TRBJ2-7; the D is unclear. This CDR3 has 12 residues. CDR1 and CDR2 from the germline V gene are SGHVS and FQNEAQ. V lost 1 base, J lost 5 bases, and 6 bases lay in between. Here the CDR3 reads CASSLGLDEQYF. The CDR3 nucleotides are TGTGCCAGCAGCTTAGGACTGGACGAGCAGTACTTC. Based on the CDR3 plus reference TRBV7-8 and TRBJ2-7, the full variable domain is GAGVSQSPRYKVAKRGQDVALRCDPISGHVSLFWYQQALGQGPEFLTYFQNEAQLDKSGLPSDRFFAERPEGSVSTLKIQRTQQEDSAVYLCASSLGLDEQYFGPGTRLTVT.

The rearrangement links TRBV11-3 to TRBJ1-2, with D tentatively TRBD1 (5 bases). With 1 base removed from V and 5 bases from J, the gap between germline ends came to 26 bases. Germline lookup yields CDR1 SGHNT and CDR2 YENEEA. This CDR3 is 19 amino acids long. The CDR3 here is CASSLAAGRRYSPGYGYTF. The CDR3 region has the DNA TGTGCCAGCAGCTTAGCTGCCGGTCGCCGATACTCCCCAGGGTATGGCTACACCTTC.

V is TRBV9 and J is TRBJ1-1, with a tentative D call TRBD1 (5 bases). The CDR3 runs to 16 residues. In germline, CDR1 is SGDLS, CDR2 YYNGEE. Trimming left V 0 bases short and J 0 bases short, with 12 bases between. The CDR3 sequence: CASSVALTGLNTEAFF. DNA for the CDR3: TGTGCCAGCAGCGTAGCCTTAACAGGTTTGAACACTGAAGCTTTCTTT.

The chain links TRBV19 to TRBJ2-1; possibly TRBD2 for D (7 bases). Trimming shortened V by 5 bases and J by 10 bases, and 27 bases separated the two germline ends. Germline V gene data show CDR1 as LNHDA and CDR2 as SQIVND (reference sequence). The CDR3 contains 17 residues. CDR3 sequence reads: CASSPFISGGLALEQFF. For the CDR3, the DNA is TGTGCCAGTAGTCCCTTTATTTCGGGGGGCCTCGCCTTGGAGCAGTTCTTC.

The chain couples TRBV15 to TRBJ1-4; D remains ambiguous. Germline assignment: CDR1 LNHNV and CDR2 YYDKDF (reference sequence). V gave up 3 bases and J gave up 7 bases, with 12 bases separating them. This CDR3 has 14 amino acids. The CDR3 coding sequence is TGTGCCACCAGCAGCACTGACGGACTTGAAAAACTGTTTTTT. This encodes CATSSTDGLEKLFF.

V is TRBV4-3 and J is TRBJ2-2, with 8 bases lining up with TRBD1. The trim removed 0 bases at V and 3 bases at J, leaving 9 bases unmatched. Germline assignment: CDR1 LGHNA and CDR2 YSLEER. The CDR3 contains 18 residues. The CDR3 DNA sequence: TGCGCCAGCAGCCAAGACCCACGGCACAGGGGGTACACCGGGGAGCTGTTTTTT. This sequence encodes CASSQDPRHRGYTGELFF.

The chain joins TRBV5-1 to TRBJ1-6; perhaps TRBD1 as D (5 bases). Germline V lookup: CDR1 SGHRS, CDR2 YFSETQ. V was shortened by 4 bases and J by 6 bases, with 11 bases between the two germline ends. The length of the CDR3 is 14 residues. The CDR3, as DNA: TGCGCCAGCAGCCCGGACAAACTTAATTCACCCCTCCACTTT. Its translation: CASSPDKLNSPLHF. Full variable domain (remainder filled in from reference TRBV5-1 and TRBJ1-6): KAGVTQTPRYLIKTRGQQVTLSCSPISGHRSVSWYQQTPGQGLQFLFEYFSETQRNKGNFPGRFSGRQFSNSRSEMNVSTLELGDSALYLCASSPDKLNSPLHFGNGTRLTVT.

This clone was counted a few times. The V gene is TRBV11-2, the J gene TRBJ2-7; 7 bases line up with TRBD1. The CDR3 runs 15 residues. V lost 1 base to trimming and J lost 6 bases; unmatched junction nucleotides: 9. In germline, CDR1 is SGHAT, CDR2 FQNNGV. The CDR3 sequence is CASSLGTGGGSEQYF. CDR3 DNA sequence: TGTGCCAGCAGCTTAGGGACAGGTGGGGGTTCCGAGCAGTACTTC.

The rearrangement joins TRBV4-2 to TRBJ2-6, with 7 bases fitting TRBD2. J gave up 0 bases and V 0 bases, and 11 bases lay outside the gene matches. Germline V CDR1 and CDR2: LGHNA, YNFKEQ. The CDR3 spans 20 residues. CDR3 sequence reads: CASSQDKLGGVTSGANVLTF. CDR3 bases: TGTGCCAGCAGCCAAGATAAGTTGGGGGGGGTCACCTCTGGGGCCAACGTCCTGACTTTC.

This sequence joins TRBV15 and TRBJ2-7, with a possible D match to TRBD2 (6 bases). The CDR3 covers 15 residues. The germline V gene has CDR1 LNHNV and CDR2 YYDKDF (reference sequence). V was clipped by 9 bases and J by 7 bases, with 25 bases between them. The CDR3 region is CATGTLNTGVQEQYF. In DNA form, the CDR3 reads TGTGCCACTGGAACGTTGAATACGGGGGTGCAAGAGCAGTACTTC.

The rearrangement uses TRBV4-3 and TRBJ1-2; 7 bases are a match to TRBD1. This CDR3 has 13 residues. With 4 bases clipped from V and 2 bases from J, the junction kept 1 base outside the gene matches. Germline V CDR1 and CDR2: LGHNA, YSLEER. The CDR3 region is CASSLTGNYGYTF. CDR3 DNA: TGCGCCAGCAGCCTGACAGGGAACTATGGCTACACCTTC.

CDR3 protein: CASSQTTGWEQYF. CDR3 nucleotide sequence: TGCGCCAGCAGCCAAACGACAGGGTGGGAGCAGTACTTC. The V gene is TRBV4-3, the J gene TRBJ2-7, with 7 bases fitting TRBD1. The germline gives CDR1 LGHNA, CDR2 YSLEER. CDR3 length equals 13 residues. J lost 7 bases, V lost 2 bases, and 5 bases had no gene match.

V usage is TRBV4-1 and J usage is TRBJ2-6; D not certain. CDR3 length: 16 amino acids. Germline CDR1 is MGHRA and CDR2 is YSYEKL. The ends were cut back, 1 base at V and 0 bases at J, with 7 bases in the middle. The CDR3 DNA sequence: TGCGCCAGCAGCCAAGTCGGCGGCTCTGGGGCCAACGTCCTGACTTTC. Translating it yields CASSQVGGSGANVLTF.

This sequence joins TRBV5-4 and TRBJ2-5; 7 bases are a match to TRBD2. The CDR3 extends over 15 amino acids. Germline trimming cut 1 base from V and 0 bases from J; bases unmatched to any gene: 3. Germline CDR1 and CDR2: SGHNT and YYREEE (reference sequence). CDR3 sequence: CASSLTAGYQETQYF. CDR3 coding DNA: TGTGCCAGCAGCTTGACAGCGGGGTACCAAGAGACCCAGTACTTC.

The rearrangement uses TRBV6-2 or TRBV6-3 and TRBJ2-1; D ambiguous. CDR3 length: 15 residues. V lost 6 bases to trimming and J lost 4 bases, with 16 bases between them. The germline gives CDR1 MNHEY, CDR2 SVGEGT. CDR3 in DNA: TGTGCCAGCAGCTTCCGGGTCCTCGGATACAATGAGCAGTTCTTC. It translates to CASSFRVLGYNEQFF.

This chain links TRBV5-4 with TRBJ2-3; 8 positions match TRBD1. Germline CDR1 reads SGHNT; CDR2 reads YYREEE (reference sequence). The CDR3 runs 14 residues. The V gene end was trimmed by 3 bases and the J gene end by 4 bases; junction bases not matched to a gene: 4. The CDR3 reads CASSSQGAADTQYF. CDR3 nucleotides: TGTGCCAGCAGCTCTCAGGGGGCTGCAGATACGCAGTATTTT.